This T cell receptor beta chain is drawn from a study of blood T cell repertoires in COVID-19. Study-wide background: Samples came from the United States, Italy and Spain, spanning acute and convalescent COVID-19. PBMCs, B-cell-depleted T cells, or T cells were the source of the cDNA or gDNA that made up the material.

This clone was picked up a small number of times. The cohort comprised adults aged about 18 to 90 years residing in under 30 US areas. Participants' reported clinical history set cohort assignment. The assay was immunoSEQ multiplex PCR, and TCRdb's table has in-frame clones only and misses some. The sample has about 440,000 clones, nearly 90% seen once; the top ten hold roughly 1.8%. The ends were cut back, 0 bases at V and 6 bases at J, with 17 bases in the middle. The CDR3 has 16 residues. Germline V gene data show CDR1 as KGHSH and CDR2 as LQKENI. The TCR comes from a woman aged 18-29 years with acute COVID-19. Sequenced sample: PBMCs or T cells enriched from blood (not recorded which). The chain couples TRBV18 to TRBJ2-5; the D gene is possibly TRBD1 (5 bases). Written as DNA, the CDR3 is TGTGCCAGCTCACCACCGGATGGTGGGGCTGGGAAGACCCAGTACTTC. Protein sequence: CASSPPDGGAGKTQYF.